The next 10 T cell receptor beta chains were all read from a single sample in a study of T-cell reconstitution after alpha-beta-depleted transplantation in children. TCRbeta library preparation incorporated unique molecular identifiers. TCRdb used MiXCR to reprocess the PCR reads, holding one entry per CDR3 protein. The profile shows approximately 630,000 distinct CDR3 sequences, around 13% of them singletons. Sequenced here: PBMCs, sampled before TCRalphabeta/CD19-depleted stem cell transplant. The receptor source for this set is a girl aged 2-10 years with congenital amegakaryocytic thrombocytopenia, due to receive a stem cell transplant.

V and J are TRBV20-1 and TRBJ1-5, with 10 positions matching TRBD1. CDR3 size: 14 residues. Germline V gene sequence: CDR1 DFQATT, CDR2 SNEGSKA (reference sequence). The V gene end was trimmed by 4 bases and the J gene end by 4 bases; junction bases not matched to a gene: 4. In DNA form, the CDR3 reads TGCAGTGCTACAGGACAGGGGGGGAATCAGCCCCAGCATTTT. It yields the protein CSATGQGGNQPQHF.

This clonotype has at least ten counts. CDR3 residues: CSVEGTGHEKLFF. The CDR3 DNA reads as TGCAGCGTTGAGGGGACAGGGCATGAAAAACTGTTTTTT. The V and J genes are TRBV29-1 and TRBJ1-4, with TRBD1 matching 9 bases. This CDR3 has 13 amino acids. The trim removed 3 bases at V and 6 bases at J, leaving 2 bases unmatched. Germline lookup yields CDR1 SQVTM and CDR2 ANQGSEA.

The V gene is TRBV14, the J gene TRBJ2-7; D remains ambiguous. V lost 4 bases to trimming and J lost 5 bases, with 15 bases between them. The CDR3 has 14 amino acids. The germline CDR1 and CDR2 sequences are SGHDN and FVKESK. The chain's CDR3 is CASSPGSPRDEQYF. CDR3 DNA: TGTGCCAGCAGCCCCGGGTCCCCCCGGGACGAGCAGTACTTC.

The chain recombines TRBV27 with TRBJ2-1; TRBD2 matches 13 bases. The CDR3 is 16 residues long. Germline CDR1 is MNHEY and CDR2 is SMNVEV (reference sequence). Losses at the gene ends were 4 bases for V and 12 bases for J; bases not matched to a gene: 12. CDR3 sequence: CASSSLGLAGEGLQFF. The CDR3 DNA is TGTGCCAGCAGTTCGCTCGGACTAGCGGGAGAAGGGCTGCAGTTCTTC.

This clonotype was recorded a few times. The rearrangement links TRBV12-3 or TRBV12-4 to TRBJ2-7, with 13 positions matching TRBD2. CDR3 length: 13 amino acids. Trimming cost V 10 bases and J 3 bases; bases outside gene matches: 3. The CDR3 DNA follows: TGTGCCACTCGGACTAGCGGGAGCTACGAGCAGTACTTC. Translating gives CATRTSGSYEQYF.

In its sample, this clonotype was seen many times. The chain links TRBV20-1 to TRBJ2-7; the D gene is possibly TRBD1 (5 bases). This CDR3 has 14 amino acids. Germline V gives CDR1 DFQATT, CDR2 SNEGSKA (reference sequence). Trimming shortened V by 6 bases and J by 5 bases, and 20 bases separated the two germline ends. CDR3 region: CSAQTPRQLHEQYF. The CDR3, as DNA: TGCAGTGCCCAGACGCCTAGACAGTTACACGAGCAGTACTTC.

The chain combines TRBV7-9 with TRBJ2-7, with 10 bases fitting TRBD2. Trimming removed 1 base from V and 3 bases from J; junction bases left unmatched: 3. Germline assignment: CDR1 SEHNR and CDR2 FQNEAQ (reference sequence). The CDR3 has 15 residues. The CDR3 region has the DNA TGTGCCAGCAGCTTAGTTGGGACTAGCGTCTACGAGCAGTACTTC. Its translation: CASSLVGTSVYEQYF. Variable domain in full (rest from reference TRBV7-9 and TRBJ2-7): DTGVSQNPRHKITKRGQNVTFRCDPISEHNRLYWYRQTLGQGPEFLTYFQNEAQLEKSRLLSDRFSAERPKGSFSTLEIQRTEQGDSAMYLCASSLVGTSVYEQYFGPGTRLTVT.

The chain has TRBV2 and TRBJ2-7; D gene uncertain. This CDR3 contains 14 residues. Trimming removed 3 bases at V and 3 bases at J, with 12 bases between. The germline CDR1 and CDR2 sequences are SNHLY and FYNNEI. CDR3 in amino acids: CASSEAHRGYEQYF. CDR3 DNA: TGTGCCAGCAGTGAGGCGCATAGAGGCTACGAGCAGTACTTC.

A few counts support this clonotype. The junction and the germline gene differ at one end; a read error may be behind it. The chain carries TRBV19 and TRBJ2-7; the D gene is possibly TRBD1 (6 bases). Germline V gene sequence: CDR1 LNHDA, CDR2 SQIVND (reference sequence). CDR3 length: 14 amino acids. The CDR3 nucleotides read TGTGCCAGTAGTAAAACAGGGCTCTCCCACGAGCAGTACTTC. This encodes CASSKTGLSHEQYF.

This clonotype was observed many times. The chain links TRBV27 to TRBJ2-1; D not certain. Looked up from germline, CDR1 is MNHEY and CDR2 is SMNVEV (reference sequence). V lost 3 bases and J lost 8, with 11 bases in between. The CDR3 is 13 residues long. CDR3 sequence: CASSLSLADEQFF. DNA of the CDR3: TGTGCCAGCAGTTTGTCCTTAGCAGATGAGCAGTTCTTC.